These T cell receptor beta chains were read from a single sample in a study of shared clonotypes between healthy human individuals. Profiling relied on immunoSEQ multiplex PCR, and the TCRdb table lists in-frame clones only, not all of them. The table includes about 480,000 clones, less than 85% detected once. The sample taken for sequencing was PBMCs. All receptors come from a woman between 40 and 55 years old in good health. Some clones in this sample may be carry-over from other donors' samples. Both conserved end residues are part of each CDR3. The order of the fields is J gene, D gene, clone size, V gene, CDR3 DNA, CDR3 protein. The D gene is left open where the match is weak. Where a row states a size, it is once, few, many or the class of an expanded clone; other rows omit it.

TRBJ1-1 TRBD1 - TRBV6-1 TGTGCCAGCACTTCGACAGGGAGTAACACTGAAGCTTTCTTT CASTSTGSNTEAFF
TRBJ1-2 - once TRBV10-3 TGTGCCATCAGTGAGGACAGTGTCTTCTATGGCTACACCTTC CAISEDSVFYGYTF
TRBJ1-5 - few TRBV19 TGTGCCAGTAGTATCCAGCTAAATCAGCCCCAGCATTTT CASSIQLNQPQHF
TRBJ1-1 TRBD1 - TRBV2 TGTGCCAGCAGGCACTGGGACAGGGCTAGCACTGAAGCTTTCTTT CASRHWDRASTEAFF
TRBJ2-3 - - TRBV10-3 TGTGCCATCAGATCAGGGACGGAGGGGGATACGCAGTATTTT CAIRSGTEGDTQYF
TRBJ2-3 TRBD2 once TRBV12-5 TGTGCTAGTGGTTTGGGACTAGCGATAACAGATACGCAGTATTTT CASGLGLAITDTQYF
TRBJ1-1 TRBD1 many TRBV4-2 TGTGCCAGCAGCTTGGGGACAGGGGTTGAGGACACTGAAGCTTTCTTT CASSLGTGVEDTEAFF
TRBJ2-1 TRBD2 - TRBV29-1 TGCAGCGTTGACCGCCTAGCGGGTTCGGTTGAGCAGTTCTTC CSVDRLAGSVEQFF
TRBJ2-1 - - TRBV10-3 TGTGCCATCAGGGAGGAGGGCCGCAATGAGCAGTTCTTC CAIREEGRNEQFF
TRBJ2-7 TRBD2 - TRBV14 TGTGCCAGCAGGCAACGGGACTACCGTTCCTACGAGCAGTACTTC CASRQRDYRSYEQYF
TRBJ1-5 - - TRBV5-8 TGTGCCAGCAGCCCCGAGGACCAGCCCCAGCATTTT CASSPEDQPQHF
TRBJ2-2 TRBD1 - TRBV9 TGTGCCAGCAGCTCGACAGGGGGCTTCAGGAACACCGGGGAGCTGTTTTTT CASSSTGGFRNTGELFF
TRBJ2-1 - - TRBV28 TGTGCCAGCAGTCCCCACGGGGGAGTCAATGAGCAGTTCTTC CASSPHGGVNEQFF
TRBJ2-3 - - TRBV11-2 TGTGCCAGCAGCTTCAGACAGGCCGGAACAGATACGCAGTATTTT CASSFRQAGTDTQYF
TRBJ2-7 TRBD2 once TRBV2 TGTGCCAGCAGTGAAAGAGCTAGCGGGGGCTACGAGCAGTACTTC CASSERASGGYEQYF
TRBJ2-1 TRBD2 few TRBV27 TGTGCCAGCAGTTTAGACGGGACTAGCGCAAATGAGCAGTTCTTC CASSLDGTSANEQFF
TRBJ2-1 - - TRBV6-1 TGTGCCAGCATGAAGAGCTCCTACAATGAGCAGTTCTTC CASMKSSYNEQFF
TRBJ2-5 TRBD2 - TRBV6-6 TGTGCCAGCAGTTACTCGATCGGGGGGCAAGAGACCCAGTACTTC CASSYSIGGQETQYF
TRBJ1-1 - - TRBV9 TGTGCCAGCAGCGTAAGGGTGAACACTGAAGCTTTCTTT CASSVRVNTEAFF
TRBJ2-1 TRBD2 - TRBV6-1 TGTGCCAGCAGTGAATCGGGACTAGCGTCTCAGTTCTTC CASSESGLASQFF
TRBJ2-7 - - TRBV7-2 TGTGCCAGCAGCTTATATGCGGGCCCCTACGAGCAGTACTTC CASSLYAGPYEQYF
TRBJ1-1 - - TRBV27 TGTGCCAGCAGTTCGCGTGAGGGGGTAAGCTCAGCTTTCTTT CASSSREGVSSAFF
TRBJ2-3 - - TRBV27 TGTGCCAGCAGTCGACAGTTTGGGGCAGATACGCAGTATTTT CASSRQFGADTQYF
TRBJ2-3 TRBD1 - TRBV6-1 TGTGCCAGCAGTGCCACAGGGGGTACGGCAGATACGCAGTATTTT CASSATGGTADTQYF
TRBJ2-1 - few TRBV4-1 TGCGCCAGCAGCCTCCGGGTCACCTACAATGAGCAGTTCTTC CASSLRVTYNEQFF
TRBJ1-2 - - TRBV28 TGTGCCAGCAGTCCCCAAGGGGGCTATGGCTACACCTTC CASSPQGGYGYTF
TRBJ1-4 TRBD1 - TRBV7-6 TGTGCCAGCAGCCGGGACAGTTCGAGTGAAAAACTGTTTTTT CASSRDSSSEKLFF
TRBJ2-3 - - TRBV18 TGTGCCAGCTCCGAGGGAGATACGCAGTATTTT CASSEGDTQYF
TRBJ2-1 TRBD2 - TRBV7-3 TGTGCCAGCAGCGGACACCCGGGACTAGCGAGTAATGAGCAGTTCTTC CASSGHPGLASNEQFF